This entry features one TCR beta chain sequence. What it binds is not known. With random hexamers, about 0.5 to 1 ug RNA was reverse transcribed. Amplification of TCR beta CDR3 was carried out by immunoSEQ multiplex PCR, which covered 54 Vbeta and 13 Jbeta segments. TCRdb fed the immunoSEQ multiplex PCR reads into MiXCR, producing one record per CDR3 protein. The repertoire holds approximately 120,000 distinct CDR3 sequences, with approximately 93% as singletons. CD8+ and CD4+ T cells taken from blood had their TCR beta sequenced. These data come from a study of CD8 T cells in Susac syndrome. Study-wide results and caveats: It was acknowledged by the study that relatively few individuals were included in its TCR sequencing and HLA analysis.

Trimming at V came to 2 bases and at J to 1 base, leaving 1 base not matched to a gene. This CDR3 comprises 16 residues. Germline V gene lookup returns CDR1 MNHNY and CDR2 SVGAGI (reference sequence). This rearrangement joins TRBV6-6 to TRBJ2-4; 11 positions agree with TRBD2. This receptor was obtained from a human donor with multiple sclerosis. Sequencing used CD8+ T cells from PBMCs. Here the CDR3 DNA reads TGTGCCAGCAGTTACAGGACTAGCGGGGCCAAAAACATTCAGTACTTC. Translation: CASSYRTSGAKNIQYF.